This T cell receptor beta chain was found in a study of STAT5B mutations in CD4+ large granular lymphocyte leukemia. Study-level findings and limits: TRBV06-family usage was enriched in top patient clones (8/27) versus controls (2/35).

This clone showed up just once. Its specificity is unknown. The CDR3 spans 12 residues. Trimming removed 2 bases from V and 9 bases from J, with 7 bases in between. Per the germline V gene, CDR1 is MNHNY and CDR2 is SVGAGI (reference sequence). Authors' data handling: The detection floor for productive clonotype frequency was 2.59 x 10-5. Clones were read by immunoSEQ multiplex PCR, and TCRdb kept only the in-frame ones, dropping some. From that table come the V and J calls and clone size; the DNA was used to work out D and trimming. This sample has roughly 30,000 clones; 70% to 90% occur once, and the top ten carry around 0.41%.

The genes are TRBV6-6 and TRBJ2-2; no clear D gene. This TCR was sampled from a human donor in good health. The source material was CD4+ T cells from blood buffy coats. The CDR3 protein is CASSYQLRELFF. In DNA form, the CDR3 reads TGTGCCAGCAGTTACCAGCTCAGGGAGCTGTTTTTT.